The next 12 T cell receptor beta chains were all read from a single sample in a study of regulatory T cells in long-lasting Graves disease. Documented time point: newly diagnosed GD, antithyroid drugs for less than 3 months. Extracted RNA from PBMCs served as the source of the TCR library. Arm-PCR of CDR3 regions and iRepertoire HTBI primers were used to build TCR beta libraries. TCRdb reprocessed the multiplex PCR reads via MiXCR and lists one record per CDR3 protein. The sample has approximately 560,000 distinct CDR3 sequences, about 15% seen once. This same sample was also part of a study on T cells in Graves' hyperthyroidism and ophthalmopathy.

The specimen was peripheral blood mononuclear cells (PBMCs), collected at new diagnosis, from a patient treated with antithyroid drugs. Receptors were obtained from a man younger than 35 with Graves disease.

A few counts support this clonotype. J is TRBJ2-5 and V is TRBV5-5; 11 nucleotides line up with TRBD1. V lost 4 bases and J lost 5; bases outside the gene matches: 4. Germline V gene lookup returns CDR1 SGHKS and CDR2 YYEKEE (reference sequence). The CDR3 is 14 residues long. CDR3 bases: TGTGCCAGCAGCCCCGGGACAGGGGGGGAGACCCAGTACTTC. Translation gives CASSPGTGGETQYF.

This clonotype appeared once. A single base separates this from a much larger clone, so it may be a read error. It is likely a read error, because the conserved phenylalanine at the end of the CDR3 is missing. The J gene is TRBJ1-1, the V gene TRBV30; 9 bases align to TRBD1. After removal of 0 bases from V and 3 bases from J, the junction contained 14 bases not matched to a gene. The CDR3 totals 18 residues. Germline loops: CDR1 GTSNPN, CDR2 SVGIG (reference sequence). CDR3: CAWSVFGTGFQQDTEAFL. In nucleotides, the CDR3 is TGTGCCTGGAGTGTATTCGGGACAGGGTTTCAACAGGACACTGAAGCTTTCCTT.

At least ten counts were recorded for this clonotype. The J gene is TRBJ2-2, the V gene TRBV6-2 or TRBV6-3; D is unresolved. The length of the CDR3 is 11 residues. Deletions cut 6 bases from V and 5 bases from J, with 4 bases between. CDR1 is MNHEY, CDR2 SVGEGT, per germline. The DNA of the CDR3 is TGTGCCAGCAGCTCAACCGGGGAGCTGTTTTTT. Residues: CASSSTGELFF.

The DNA of the CDR3 is TGCAGCGTGGGACTTTCGTCCTACAATGAGCAGTACTTC. Translation gives CSVGLSSYNEQYF. The V gene is TRBV29-1, the J gene TRBJ2-3, with D tentatively TRBD2 (6 bases). The end of the DNA fits TRBJ2-7 better, so the J call may be wrong. Germline lookup yields CDR1 SQVTM and CDR2 ANQGSEA. The CDR3 has 13 residues.

The sample holds many counts of this clonotype. Here the CDR3 DNA reads TGTGCCAGCAGTCCCCGGTCGTACCAAGAGACCCAGTACTTC. It is translated as CASSPRSYQETQYF. The V and J genes are TRBV6-2 or TRBV6-3 and TRBJ2-5; D call uncertain. The CDR3 sequence is 14 residues long. From germline, CDR1 is MNHEY and CDR2 SVGEGT. Trimming cost V 5 bases and J 0 bases, with 10 bases left between them.

This rearrangement joins TRBV11-2 to TRBJ2-1; D is unclear. The V end lost 6 bases, the J end lost 3 bases, and 12 bases lay between the germline ends. The germline V gene encodes CDR1 SGHAT and CDR2 FQNNGV. The CDR3 sequence is 14 residues long. For the CDR3, the DNA is TGTGCCAGCAGAACCAGAAGGAGCTACAATGAGCAGTTCTTC. It codes for CASRTRRSYNEQFF.

The chain uses TRBV24-1 and TRBJ2-1; D is unclear. Trimming took off 1 base at V and 9 bases at J, with 9 bases between the two ends. This CDR3 contains 13 residues. Germline V gene lookup returns CDR1 KGHDR and CDR2 SFDVKD. This chain's CDR3 is CATSDFGVPEQFF. The DNA of the CDR3 is TGTGCCACCAGTGATTTCGGAGTGCCTGAGCAGTTCTTC.

The table lists this clonotype with many counts. The chain is built from TRBV29-1 and TRBJ1-2, with D possibly TRBD1 on 5 matching bases. The V end was cut by 7 bases, the J end by 2 bases, with 8 bases between. The length of the CDR3 is 11 residues. The germline CDR1 and CDR2 sequences are SQVTM and ANQGSEA. CDR3 sequence: CSADSNYGYTF. In DNA form, the CDR3 reads TGCAGCGCAGACAGCAACTATGGCTACACCTTC.

This clonotype was counted ten times or more. This rearrangement joins TRBV2 to TRBJ2-2, with 7 bases aligning to TRBD2. V lost 3 bases and J lost 6; bases outside the gene matches: 10. Looked up from germline, CDR1 is SNHLY and CDR2 is FYNNEI. The CDR3 contains 16 residues. The CDR3 DNA follows: TGTGCCAGCAGTGACAGGGCCCTGGCGGGGGCCGGGGAGCTGTTTTTT. Protein product: CASSDRALAGAGELFF.

This clonotype was observed a handful of times. This chain links TRBV15 with TRBJ2-1, with D maybe TRBD1 (5 bases). Germline CDR1 is LNHNV and CDR2 is YYDKDF (reference sequence). V was shortened by 0 bases and J by 12 bases, with 15 bases between the two germline ends. This CDR3 has 14 amino acids. CDR3 coding DNA: TGTGCCACCAGCAGAGATCTACCAGGGCTGGGGCAGTTCTTC. Translated: CATSRDLPGLGQFF. The full variable domain, in which reference TRBV15 and TRBJ2-1 provide the parts outside the CDR3, is DAMVIQNPRYQVTQFGKPVTLSCSQTLNHNVMYWYQQKSSQAPKLLFHYYDKDFNNEADTPDNFQSRRPNTSFCFLDIRSPGLGDTAMYLCATSRDLPGLGQFFGPGTRLTVL.

This clonotype was observed a few times. This sequence joins TRBV13 and TRBJ2-1; the match to TRBD2 covers 8 bases. The CDR3 has 16 amino acids. CDR1 is PRHDT and CDR2 is FYEKMQ in the germline V gene (reference sequence). V dropped 5 bases and J dropped 2; count of bases not matched to a gene: 8. The CDR3 nucleotides read TGTGCCAGCAGCCCGGCGTTAGCGGGAACCTACAATGAGCAGTTCTTC. This encodes CASSPALAGTYNEQFF.

As for this clonotype: This may arise from a read error, as a much more abundant clone is one base away. V and J are TRBV11-2 and TRBJ1-6; D unclear. The V gene's germline CDR1 is SGHAT and CDR2 FQNNGV. The CDR3 spans 15 residues. The CDR3 loop is CASGLEGATGSPLHF. DNA for the CDR3: TGTGCCAGCGGCTTAGAAGGTGCGACGGGTTCACCCCTCCACTTT.